These 25 T cell receptor beta chains originate from one sample sequenced in a study of beta chain features in type 1 diabetes. General observations from the study: Across all four CD4+ subsets, people with type 1 diabetes showed modestly shorter TCRB CDR3s.

What was sequenced were expressed TCRB transcripts, since all of the isolated RNA had been reverse transcribed. TCRdb's table, derived via immunoSEQ multiplex PCR, lists solely in-frame clones and lacks some. Of approximately 360,000 clones in the sample, roughly 13% were seen once. For these receptors, no antigen is known. Sequencing was done on a sample of naive CD4+ T cells from blood. Receptors were obtained from a woman between 18 and 29 years old with type 1 diabetes.

This chain links TRBV11-3 with TRBJ2-1; 8 bases align to TRBD1. The length of the CDR3 is 16 residues. V lost 5 bases and J lost 5; bases outside the gene matches: 11. Germline V lookup: CDR1 SGHNT, CDR2 YENEEA. The CDR3 reads CASSLGQGLLNNEQFF. As DNA, the CDR3 is TGTGCCAGCAGCCTTGGACAGGGCCTTTTAAACAATGAGCAGTTCTTC.

In this sample, this clone turned up a few times. The rearrangement joins TRBV11-2 to TRBJ1-6; 9 positions match TRBD1. The germline V gene encodes CDR1 SGHAT and CDR2 FQNNGV. The CDR3 totals 15 residues. The J segment lost 10 bases and the V segment lost 4 bases, leaving 8 bases of the junction unmatched. CDR3 DNA sequence: TGTGCCAGCAGCTCGACGGGACAGGGTATATCACCCCTCCACTTT. The encoded protein is CASSSTGQGISPLHF.

This chain links TRBV29-1 with TRBJ2-1; TRBD2 agrees at 7 bases. V was clipped by 4 bases and J by 8 bases; unmatched bases: 14. Germline V gene lookup returns CDR1 SQVTM and CDR2 ANQGSEA. The CDR3 covers 15 residues. CDR3 DNA sequence: TGCAGCGTTGGGGTTAGCGGTGGCGGGAGAGATGAGCAGTTCTTC. Protein sequence: CSVGVSGGGRDEQFF.

This clone was observed a few times. The same CDR3 arises from other DNA sequences in this sample as well. The chain uses TRBV9 and TRBJ2-3; TRBD1 might be the D (5 bases). CDR1 is SGDLS, CDR2 YYNGEE, per germline. V lost 2 bases, J lost 0 bases, and 7 bases lay in between. The CDR3 has 14 amino acids. The CDR3 reads CASSVQGSTDTQYF. The DNA for the CDR3 is TGTGCCAGCAGCGTCCAGGGTAGCACAGATACGCAGTATTTT. The full variable domain, in which reference TRBV9 and TRBJ2-3 provide the parts outside the CDR3, is DSGVTQTPKHLITATGQRVTLRCSPRSGDLSVYWYQQSLDQGLQFLIQYYNGEERAKGNILERFSAQQFPDLHSELNLSSLELGDSALYFCASSVQGSTDTQYFGPGTRLTVL.

V is TRBV7-9 and J is TRBJ2-7, with TRBD1 matching over 10 bases. V was pared by 2 bases and J by 3 bases, with 4 bases of the junction left unmatched. In germline, CDR1 is SEHNR, CDR2 FQNEAQ (reference sequence). The CDR3 is 15 amino acids. For the CDR3, the DNA is TGTGCCAGCAGCTTACGGGGACAGGGGCTCTACGAGCAGTACTTC. This translates into CASSLRGQGLYEQYF. The complete variable domain, with remaining parts taken from reference TRBV7-9 and TRBJ2-7, reads DTGVSQNPRHKITKRGQNVTFRCDPISEHNRLYWYRQTLGQGPEFLTYFQNEAQLEKSRLLSDRFSAERPKGSFSTLEIQRTEQGDSAMYLCASSLRGQGLYEQYFGPGTRLTVT.

The chain recombines TRBV14 with TRBJ1-2; maybe TRBD1 (5 bases). The CDR3 consists of 14 residues. Between the trimmed V and J ends, which lost 4 bases and 5 bases, there was a span of 14 bases. From germline, CDR1 is SGHDN and CDR2 FVKESK. The DNA for the CDR3 is TGTGCCAGCAGCCCCCTCGAGGGGAGGTATGGCTACACCTTC. As protein: CASSPLEGRYGYTF.

The chain couples TRBV28 to TRBJ1-4; D not resolved. This CDR3 has 13 residues. The germline gives CDR1 MDHEN, CDR2 SYDVKM. Trimming cost V 6 bases and J 7 bases, with 12 bases left between them. CDR3 residues: CASSLSRGEKLFF. The CDR3, as DNA: TGTGCCAGCAGCCTCAGCCGGGGTGAAAAACTGTTTTTT. Supplemented by reference TRBV28 and TRBJ1-4, the full variable domain reads DVKVTQSSRYLVKRTGEKVFLECVQDMDHENMFWYRQDPGLGLRLIYFSYDVKMKEKGDIPEGYSVSREKKERFSLILESASTNQTSMYLCASSLSRGEKLFFGSGTQLSVL.

The genes are TRBV29-1 and TRBJ1-2; TRBD1 agrees at 8 bases. Trimming cost V 4 bases and J 7 bases; bases outside gene matches: 5. Germline values: CDR1 SQVTM, CDR2 ANQGSEA. The CDR3 has 12 amino acids. CDR3 region: CSVVTGDSGYTF. CDR3 in DNA: TGCAGCGTTGTGACAGGGGATAGTGGCTACACCTTC.

The J gene is TRBJ2-5, the V gene TRBV29-1, with D maybe TRBD2 (6 bases). The J call could be wrong; TRBJ2-7 is a better fit for the DNA end. CDR1 SQVTM and CDR2 ANQGSEA come from the germline V gene. This CDR3 has 14 residues. The CDR3 nucleotides read TGCAGCGCTTGGAAGGGACTCTCCACGGACGAGCAGTACTTC. This translates into CSAWKGLSTDEQYF.

Comment on this clone: Other DNA sequences in this sample translate to the same CDR3. This rearrangement joins TRBV18 to TRBJ1-4; the D is unclear. The CDR3 is 12 amino acids. CDR1 is KGHSH and CDR2 is LQKENI in the germline V gene. Trimming cost V 2 bases and J 5 bases, with 3 bases left between them. CDR3 sequence reads: CASSPSNEKLFF. DNA for the CDR3: TGTGCCAGCTCACCATCGAATGAAAAACTGTTTTTT.

This clone was picked up a small number of times. The J gene is TRBJ2-1, the V gene TRBV23-1; 8 positions agree with TRBD1. TRBV23-1 is identified as an open reading frame with a role that is uncertain. CDR3 size: 17 residues. V trimming: 3 bases; J trimming: 4 bases; junction bases outside the gene matches: 11. The CDR3 coding sequence is TGCGCCAGCAGTCATTTAGACAGGGGCGACGGGTACAATGAGCAGTTCTTC. This translates into CASSHLDRGDGYNEQFF.

There are a few counts of this clone. The chain employs TRBV29-1 and TRBJ2-2; no firm D call. Trimming removed 7 bases from V and 1 base from J, with 13 bases in between. Germline CDR1 is SQVTM and CDR2 is ANQGSEA. This CDR3 spans 14 amino acids. The CDR3 loop reads CSARVAENTGELFF. CDR3 bases: TGCAGCGCTCGGGTGGCGGAGAACACCGGGGAGCTGTTTTTT.

The genes are TRBV30 and TRBJ1-4, with TRBD1 matching over 9 bases. Per the germline V gene, CDR1 is GTSNPN and CDR2 is SVGIG (reference sequence). Germline trimming cut 4 bases from V and 5 bases from J; bases unmatched to any gene: 8. The CDR3 is 15 amino acids. The CDR3 DNA reads TGTGCCTGGACCCTAGCCGGGACAGGGAATGAAAAACTGTTTTTT. It is translated as CAWTLAGTGNEKLFF.

The V call is TRBV20-1, the J call TRBJ1-1; no clear D. The CDR3 spans 11 residues. Trimming cost V 4 bases and J 11 bases, with 14 bases left between them. CDR1 is DFQATT, CDR2 SNEGSKA, per germline (reference sequence). The CDR3 protein is CSATYWAAAFF. The CDR3 nucleotides are TGCAGTGCTACCTATTGGGCAGCCGCTTTCTTT.

This clone has a handful of counts. The chain is built from TRBV7-2 and TRBJ2-7; D not resolved. Germline lookup yields CDR1 SGHTA and CDR2 FQGNSA. This CDR3 contains 16 residues. The V and J ends lost 5 bases and 0 bases respectively, with 17 bases between them. The CDR3 DNA reads TGTGCCAGCAGCGTGGATAGGAGAAGGTACTCCTACGAGCAGTACTTC. Amino acids: CASSVDRRRYSYEQYF.

The chain recombines TRBV4-3 with TRBJ2-1; D uncertain. The CDR3 contains 16 residues. Germline CDR1 is LGHNA and CDR2 is YSLEER. V was pared by 0 bases and J by 0 bases, with 9 bases between. The CDR3 coding sequence is TGCGCCAGCAGCCAAGAGGCGGTGAGCTCCTACAATGAGCAGTTCTTC. Protein product: CASSQEAVSSYNEQFF.

This clone was seen a handful of times. The rearrangement links TRBV7-2 to TRBJ2-2, with TRBD1 as a possible D gene (6 bases). V gave up 8 bases and J gave up 6 bases, with 16 bases separating them. The CDR3 is 14 residues long. Germline-derived CDR1 and CDR2 are SGHTA and FQGNSA. As DNA, the CDR3 is TGTGCCAGCGGGACACCAGGGTCCCCCGGGGAGCTGTTTTTT. This translates into CASGTPGSPGELFF.

Points on this clone: An end of the junction does not agree with germline; a read error may underlie this. V and J are TRBV5-6 and TRBJ2-7, with 9 bases fitting TRBD1. The CDR3 is 11 amino acids. The germline V gene encodes CDR1 SGHDT and CDR2 YYEEEE. For the CDR3, the DNA is TGTGCCAGCAGCCCCGGGACAGGGTTGCACTTC. Protein sequence: CASSPGTGLHF.

The CDR3 reads CASSLGGGELFF. In DNA, the CDR3 is TGCGCCAGCAGCTTGGGAGGCGGGGAGCTGTTTTTT. This sequence joins TRBV5-1 and TRBJ2-2, with no clear D. This CDR3 has 12 residues. Germline V gene sequence: CDR1 SGHRS, CDR2 YFSETQ. V was shortened by 0 bases and J by 7 bases, with 4 bases between the two germline ends.

The chain carries TRBV19 and TRBJ1-3; D is unresolved. Trimming pared 7 bases from V and 0 bases from J, leaving 7 bases between. The CDR3 totals 13 residues. Germline V CDR1 and CDR2: LNHDA, SQIVND (reference sequence). Written as DNA, the CDR3 is TGTGCCAGTAAGAGAGTCTCTGGAAACACCATATATTTT. Translated, it gives CASKRVSGNTIYF. The full variable domain, in which reference TRBV19 and TRBJ1-3 provide the parts outside the CDR3, is DGGITQSPKYLFRKEGQNVTLSCEQNLNHDAMYWYRQDPGQGLRLIYYSQIVNDFQKGDIAEGYSVSREKKESFPLTVTSAQKNPTAFYLCASKRVSGNTIYFGEGSWLTVV.

This clone was seen only a few times. Additional DNA sequences in this sample encode the identical CDR3. The gene calls are TRBV29-1 and TRBJ1-5; weak D call: TRBD1 (6 bases). The CDR3 loop spans 13 amino acids. The V end lost 6 bases, the J end lost 2 bases, and 11 bases lay between the germline ends. Germline V gene lookup returns CDR1 SQVTM and CDR2 ANQGSEA. The CDR3 region is CSVSSGGNQPQHF. CDR3 DNA: TGCAGCGTATCCTCAGGGGGCAATCAGCCCCAGCATTTT.

This clone was seen more than once but under ten times. V gene TRBV6-4 combines with J gene TRBJ1-2; TRBD1 agrees at 7 bases. The CDR3 consists of 11 residues. The junction had 4 bases not matched to a gene; V was cut back by 10 bases and J by 5 bases. CDR1 MRHNA and CDR2 SNTAGT come from the germline V gene. The CDR3 DNA sequence: TGTGCCACCAGACAGGGATATGGCTACACCTTC. Translated, it gives CATRQGYGYTF.

The chain has TRBV25-1 and TRBJ2-5, with D perhaps TRBD1 (6 bases). The V gene's germline CDR1 is MGHDK and CDR2 SYGVNS. This CDR3 region has 14 residues. V was clipped by 4 bases and J by 5 bases, with 14 bases between them. The CDR3 region has the DNA TGTGCCAGCAGTGGTATTACAGGGTGGGAGACCCAGTACTTC. Its protein is CASSGITGWETQYF.

This clone has a handful of counts. This rearrangement joins TRBV5-6 to TRBJ1-5, with a tentative D call TRBD1 (6 bases). Germline CDR1 and CDR2: SGHDT and YYEEEE. This CDR3 has 14 residues. V shed 7 bases and J shed 4 bases, with 15 bases lying between them. This CDR3 is CASPKGQKNQPQHF. Written as DNA, the CDR3 is TGTGCCAGCCCAAAAGGACAGAAGAATCAGCCCCAGCATTTT. Filled out from reference TRBV5-6 and TRBJ1-5, the complete variable domain reads DAGVTQSPTHLIKTRGQQVTLRCSPKSGHDTVSWYQQALGQGPQFIFQYYEEEERQRGNFPDRFSGHQFPNYSSELNVNALLLGDSALYLCASPKGQKNQPQHFGDGTRLSIL.

The rearrangement uses TRBV19 and TRBJ2-1; TRBD2 matches at 13 bases. The germline gives CDR1 LNHDA, CDR2 SQIVND (reference sequence). Trimming cost V 3 bases and J 5 bases; bases outside gene matches: 4. This CDR3 is 16 amino acids long. CDR3 bases: TGTGCCAGTAGTATTCAGGGACTAGCGGGGAACAATGAGCAGTTCTTC. This gives the protein CASSIQGLAGNNEQFF.